Each of the 25 T cell receptor beta chains below was sequenced from the same sample in a study of Ad26.COV2.S vaccination and SARS-CoV-2 variants. As to treatment: some 19 received Ad26.COV2.S at low or high dose, single or two shots; 5 received placebo; per-sample allocation not given. Sampling happened 63 days after the first vaccine or placebo injection. Libraries were prepared by immunoSEQ multiplex PCR; TCRdb keeps only in-frame clonotypes and omits some of them. Here the sample spans 380,000 or so clones, around four fifths being singletons. Sequenced material: peripheral blood, taken in a trial of Ad26.COV2.S vaccine versus placebo. These receptor sequences come from a person aged 18 to 59 who received the Ad26.COV2.S COVID-19 vaccine or a placebo.

The chain links TRBV7-3 to TRBJ2-5; D remains ambiguous. Looked up from germline, CDR1 is SGHTA and CDR2 is FQGTGA. V was clipped by 5 bases and J by 2 bases, with 9 bases between them. There are 13 residues in the CDR3. CDR3 sequence reads: CASSVGSQETQYF. The CDR3 DNA follows: TGTGCCAGCAGCGTAGGATCACAAGAGACCCAGTACTTC.

This sequence joins TRBV4-2 and TRBJ1-4; weak D call: TRBD1 (5 bases). The V and J ends lost 1 base and 4 bases respectively, with 13 bases between them. This CDR3 comprises 16 residues. Germline CDR1 LGHNA, CDR2 YNFKEQ. The CDR3 DNA sequence: TGTGCCAGCAGCCAAGGAGGGACGGACTATAATGAAAAACTGTTTTTT. Encoded protein: CASSQGGTDYNEKLFF.

The chain uses TRBV6-5 and TRBJ1-2; D possibly corresponds to TRBD1 (6 bases). CDR3 length: 15 amino acids. The V end lost 5 bases, the J end lost 3 bases, and 16 bases lay between the germline ends. CDR1 is MNHEY and CDR2 is SVGAGI in the germline V gene. The CDR3 DNA reads as TGTGCCAGCAGTCCCCTGGGGAGGGGGGACTATGGCTACACCTTC. Protein sequence: CASSPLGRGDYGYTF.

The gene calls are TRBV11-3 and TRBJ2-1; possibly TRBD1 for D (5 bases). V was trimmed by 4 bases and J by 6 bases, leaving 10 bases between them. Germline CDR1 SGHNT, CDR2 YENEEA. The CDR3 contains 13 residues. The DNA for the CDR3 is TGTGCCAGCAGCTCAGACACAGGCAATGAGCAGTTCTTC. Translating it yields CASSSDTGNEQFF.

The rearrangement links TRBV18 to TRBJ2-5, with D possibly matching TRBD2 (6 bases). Trimming stripped 6 bases from V and 0 bases from J, with 11 bases between. Germline CDR1 and CDR2: KGHSH and LQKENI. The CDR3 has 14 residues. CDR3 coding DNA: TGTGCCAGCTCCCCCTGGAGGGACCAAGAGACCCAGTACTTC. Its translation: CASSPWRDQETQYF.

The rearrangement links TRBV4-2 to TRBJ2-7; tentatively, D is TRBD2 (6 bases). The CDR3 totals 17 residues. CDR1 is LGHNA and CDR2 is YNFKEQ in the germline V gene. V lost 2 bases to trimming and J lost 2 bases, with 19 bases between them. The CDR3 nucleotides read TGTGCCAGCAGCCAACGCCCGGACGGGGGATGGGCCTACGAGCAGTACTTC. This encodes CASSQRPDGGWAYEQYF.

About this clone itself: This sample also contains other DNA sequences that code for the same CDR3. The J gene is TRBJ1-2, the V gene TRBV5-1; D is ambiguous. The CDR3 extends over 13 amino acids. Germline-derived CDR1 and CDR2 are SGHRS and YFSETQ. Trimming pared 0 bases from V and 4 bases from J, leaving 7 bases between. The CDR3 sequence is CASSLGRIYGYTF. In DNA form, the CDR3 reads TGCGCCAGCAGCTTGGGCAGGATCTATGGCTACACCTTC.

The V and J genes are TRBV18 and TRBJ1-5; D gene uncertain. This CDR3 spans 15 amino acids. The germline V and J ends were trimmed by 0 bases and 1 base, with 7 bases remaining between them. Germline CDR1 reads KGHSH; CDR2 reads LQKENI. CDR3: CASSPPGTSNQPQHF. The DNA for the CDR3 is TGTGCCAGCTCACCACCGGGTACGAGCAATCAGCCCCAGCATTTT. The complete variable domain, with remaining parts taken from reference TRBV18 and TRBJ1-5, reads NAGVMQNPRHLVRRRGQEARLRCSPMKGHSHVYWYRQLPEEGLKFMVYLQKENIIDESGMPKERFSAEFPKEGPSILRIQQVVRGDSAAYFCASSPPGTSNQPQHFGDGTRLSIL.

The rearrangement links TRBV19 to TRBJ1-1; 7 nucleotides agree with TRBD1. CDR1 is LNHDA, CDR2 SQIVND, per germline (reference sequence). The length of the CDR3 is 16 residues. The trim removed 6 bases at V and 6 bases at J, leaving 16 bases unmatched. The CDR3 protein is CASRLSGQRLLAEAFF. The CDR3 DNA reads as TGTGCCAGTAGGTTATCGGGACAGAGACTGTTGGCTGAAGCTTTCTTT. Based on the CDR3 plus reference TRBV19 and TRBJ1-1, the full variable domain is DGGITQSPKYLFRKEGQNVTLSCEQNLNHDAMYWYRQDPGQGLRLIYYSQIVNDFQKGDIAEGYSVSREKKESFPLTVTSAQKNPTAFYLCASRLSGQRLLAEAFFGQGTRLTVV.

This clone was seen a few times. The chain couples TRBV19 to TRBJ1-2; TRBD1 might be the D (5 bases). Germline values: CDR1 LNHDA, CDR2 SQIVND (reference sequence). V was pared by 1 base and J by 2 bases, with 11 bases between. This CDR3 spans 15 amino acids. The CDR3 loop reads CASSIGQGSNYGYTF. The CDR3 DNA sequence: TGTGCCAGTAGTATAGGGCAGGGAAGCAACTATGGCTACACCTTC.

In nucleotides, the CDR3 is TGTGCCAGTAGCCCTCGACTAGCGTCTGGAAGCAATGAGCAGTTCTTC. Translating gives CASSPRLASGSNEQFF. The chain couples TRBV19 to TRBJ2-1; TRBD2 aligns across 8 bases. CDR3 length: 16 amino acids. The V gene's germline CDR1 is LNHDA and CDR2 SQIVND (reference sequence). Germline trimming cut 6 bases from V and 6 bases from J; bases unmatched to any gene: 13.

The chain uses TRBV7-9 and TRBJ1-1; D uncertain. V lost 2 bases, J lost 4 bases, and 11 bases lay in between. Germline CDR1 reads SEHNR; CDR2 reads FQNEAQ (reference sequence). The CDR3 is 14 residues long. CDR3 sequence (DNA): TGTGCCAGCAGCTTATGGGCTTCCATCACTGAAGCTTTCTTT. This gives the protein CASSLWASITEAFF.

The CDR3 loop is CATKTAWDTGELFF. CDR3 nucleotides: TGTGCCACCAAGACGGCCTGGGACACCGGGGAGCTGTTTTTT. This chain uses TRBV27 with TRBJ2-2, with D unresolved. CDR3 size: 14 residues. V lost 10 bases and J 3 bases, leaving 15 bases between the germline ends. Germline loops: CDR1 MNHEY, CDR2 SMNVEV (reference sequence).

A word on this clone: Additional DNA sequences in this sample encode the identical CDR3. The chain joins TRBV5-1 to TRBJ1-2; perhaps TRBD1 as D (5 bases). This CDR3 contains 13 residues. Germline CDR1 SGHRS, CDR2 YFSETQ. V was pared by 2 bases and J by 5 bases, with 10 bases between. CDR3 sequence reads: CASSLGTDYGYTF. The CDR3 nucleotides read TGCGCCAGCAGCTTAGGGACTGATTATGGCTACACCTTC.

This chain links TRBV11-3 with TRBJ2-5; D not certain. This CDR3 region has 11 residues. CDR1 SGHNT and CDR2 YENEEA come from the germline V gene. V was trimmed by 3 bases and J by 1 base, leaving 0 bases between them. This CDR3 reads CASSFQETQYF. The DNA of the CDR3 is TGTGCCAGCAGCTTCCAAGAGACCCAGTACTTC.

The CDR3 loop is CASSLNSAGELFF. As DNA, the CDR3 is TGTGCCAGCAGCTTAAACTCAGCCGGGGAGCTGTTTTTT. This rearrangement joins TRBV7-3 to TRBJ2-2, with D unclear. Germline-derived CDR1 and CDR2 are SGHTA and FQGTGA. The CDR3 has 13 residues. Trimming cost V 1 base and J 6 bases, with 6 bases left between them. The whole variable domain, remainder taken from reference TRBV7-3 and TRBJ2-2, is GAGVSQTPSNKVTEKGKYVELRCDPISGHTALYWYRQSLGQGPEFLIYFQGTGAADDSGLPNDRFFAVRPEGSVSTLKIQRTERGDSAVYLCASSLNSAGELFFGEGSRLTVL.

This chain links TRBV29-1 with TRBJ2-2; possible D gene TRBD2, 5 bases. This CDR3 spans 13 amino acids. V lost 6 bases and J lost 2, with 10 bases in between. Germline V lookup: CDR1 SQVTM, CDR2 ANQGSEA. The CDR3 reads CSVHSANTGELFF. CDR3 coding DNA: TGCAGCGTGCATAGCGCAAACACCGGGGAGCTGTTTTTT.

The chain uses TRBV24-1 and TRBJ2-1; 10 bases map to TRBD2. The trim removed 3 bases at V and 8 bases at J, leaving 9 bases unmatched. This CDR3 region has 16 residues. Looked up from germline, CDR1 is KGHDR and CDR2 is SFDVKD. CDR3 region: CATSDKTAGGFHEQFF. DNA for the CDR3: TGTGCCACCAGTGATAAGACAGCGGGAGGGTTTCATGAGCAGTTCTTC.

This clone was counted once. The chain recombines TRBV7-2 with TRBJ2-5; D is unresolved. With 3 bases removed from V and 1 base from J, the gap between germline ends came to 12 bases. The CDR3 covers 15 residues. Germline V gives CDR1 SGHTA, CDR2 FQGNSA. CDR3 region: CASSFFPGVQETQYF. The CDR3 coding sequence is TGTGCCAGCAGCTTCTTCCCAGGCGTCCAAGAGACCCAGTACTTC.

This chain links TRBV19 with TRBJ1-2, with D perhaps TRBD1 (5 bases). Trimming removed 9 bases at V and 5 bases at J, with 16 bases between. This CDR3 is built from 13 residues. CDR1 and CDR2 from the germline V gene are LNHDA and SQIVND (reference sequence). CDR3 sequence (DNA): TGTGCCAGCCTTGACTCAGGGAAATATGGCTACACCTTC. Protein sequence: CASLDSGKYGYTF.

The chain links TRBV21-1 to TRBJ1-1. TRBV21-1 is a pseudogene locus. This CDR3 region has 15 residues. CDR3 protein: CASSKGKGGYTEAFF. As DNA, the CDR3 is TGTGCCAGCAGCAAAGGGAAGGGGGGGTACACTGAAGCTTTCTTT.

Here the CDR3 DNA reads TGTGCCAGCAGCCAACGGGGGCAGCCCCATTACAATGAGCAGTTCTTC. As protein: CASSQRGQPHYNEQFF. The gene calls are TRBV14 and TRBJ2-1, with D perhaps being TRBD1 or TRBD2 (6 bases each). V was trimmed by 2 bases and J by 4 bases, leaving 15 bases between them. The CDR3 totals 16 residues. Germline V gene sequence: CDR1 SGHDN, CDR2 FVKESK.

The chain joins TRBV5-6 to TRBJ1-1, with D uncertain. Germline V gene data show CDR1 as SGHDT and CDR2 as YYEEEE. V lost 0 bases and J lost 7, with 7 bases in between. The CDR3 is 12 residues long. CDR3: CASSLDYGEAFF. The CDR3 coding sequence is TGTGCCAGCAGCTTGGATTACGGTGAAGCTTTCTTT. Looking up the rest from reference TRBV5-6 and TRBJ1-1 gives the full variable domain: DAGVTQSPTHLIKTRGQQVTLRCSPKSGHDTVSWYQQALGQGPQFIFQYYEEEERQRGNFPDRFSGHQFPNYSSELNVNALLLGDSALYLCASSLDYGEAFFGQGTRLTVV.

V usage is TRBV2 and J usage is TRBJ1-6, with D possibly matching TRBD1 (6 bases). The CDR3 runs 14 residues. V lost 6 bases and J 10 bases, leaving 16 bases between the germline ends. The V gene's germline CDR1 is SNHLY and CDR2 FYNNEI. CDR3 in DNA: TGTGCCAGCAGCGAGCTCGTGGGGGCATCACCCCTCCACTTT. Encoded protein: CASSELVGASPLHF.

This clone was observed many times. The V and J genes are TRBV4-2 and TRBJ2-7, with 9 bases lining up with TRBD1. Trimming took 3 bases from V and 2 from J; bases not matched to a gene: 8. This CDR3 comprises 16 residues. Looked up from germline, CDR1 is LGHNA and CDR2 is YNFKEQ. The CDR3 protein is CASSHAWDRATYEQYF. The CDR3 bases are TGTGCCAGCAGCCATGCTTGGGACAGGGCCACCTACGAGCAGTACTTC.